One TCR beta chain is described in this entry. The antigen this receptor binds is unknown. No per-base quality is available; no much larger clone lies one base away. The donors were healthy, HIV-negative adults with no recently reported acute infections or vaccinations. Every donor was a Caucasian adult residing in Nashville, Tennessee, USA. Magnetic negative selection was used to enrich CD4+ T cells, after which naive cells were positively selected on CD45RA and the negative fraction became the memory subset. Blood was collected by leukapheresis, and PBMCs were isolated by Ficoll-Histopaque density gradient centrifugation and then cryopreserved in liquid nitrogen vapor phase. Analytical flow cytometry was used to check the purity and quantity of each magnetically sorted T cell population. Genomic DNA was isolated from each sorted fraction and quantified by UV absorbance on a Nanodrop 2000c. This entry belongs to a study of shared clonotypes between healthy human individuals (dated by TCRdb to 2019 to 2021). About the full investigation: The cohort included three men and a couple of women between 18 and 49 years of age. For each donor, CD4 naive and CD4 memory were each run on three plates, CD8 naive on two plates, and CD8 memory on one plate. Per donor, leukapheresis produced somewhere between about 0.94 and 9.5 billion PBMCs. To increase sequencing depth and limit assay-specific biases, different laboratories used diverse techniques to prepare libraries and sequence TCR repertoires. Blood TCR repertoires of about five healthy adults were deeply sequenced to estimate repertoire size and the extent of clonotype sharing between individuals.

TCR CDR3 regions were amplified from genomic DNA by multiplex PCR using the deep immunoSEQ assay. Genomic DNA extracted from each cell subset was distributed evenly over all wells of several immunoSEQ 96-well plates, and each plate served as one replicate. Each replicate PCR for sorted subsets received about 220 ng genomic DNA, equal to tens of thousands of T cell genomes. The purified libraries were quantified using a Qubit 3.0 fluorometer, sized with a Bioanalyzer 2100, and then quantified again using the KAPA Library Quantification kit. Every immunoSEQ 96-well plate was sequenced on a dedicated single-read 150-cycle Illumina NextSeq 550 flow cell. On the authors' methods: The immunoSEQ output contained only junctional sequences without quality scores, so filtering could not match that applied to full-length reads. Sequences were annotated with PyIR, a Python wrapper for IgBLAST v1.9, using IMGT germline references to assign V/J genes and CDR3. Reads with weak V/J assignments (E-value above 1e-6), missing CDR3, stop codons, out-of-frame junctions, or ambiguous translated residues were removed. V3J clonotypes were defined by identical inferred V gene, J gene, and CDR3 amino acid sequence. Percentage overlap between repertoires was computed as shared unique clonotypes divided by the size of the smaller repertoire. Repertoire richness was assessed with RTK rarefaction, the Chao1 estimator, and Recon v2.1 estimates of unobserved clonotypes. For all TCRbeta clonotypes obtained by the gDNA method from a few donors, generation probabilities were computed with OLGA. The table comes from immuneACCESS by way of TCRdb, which keeps in-frame sequences with V and J called. Part of the clones is missing from these tables; in studies checked, under half for an unresolved V gene and the rest for unknown reasons. V and J calls and clone size are as listed in that table; D and trimming were resolved from the DNA. This sample is represented by roughly 1 million clones; 65% to 80% of them were singletons. Jointly, the top ten make up approximately 1.5% of the sample.

The CDR3 sequence holds 17 residues, the cysteine and phenylalanine included. Here the CDR3 DNA is all that survives: 51 bases in frame from base 1. The trim is 6 bases for V and 0 bases for J, with a gap of 19 bases between the germline ends. Based on the germline V gene (reference sequence), the CDR1 and CDR2 sequences are SEHNR and FQNEAQ. What the work shows at the level of the full study, not this receptor alone: Even with the large sequencing depth, rarefaction of the sorted-subset datasets indicated that sequencing was incomplete. Only blood was sampled, and tissue TCR repertoires likely differ from those in blood. When a few donors were compared, the shared fraction of clonotypes was 5% to 6.5% for naive CD4, approximately 3.5% for naive CD8, more than 2% for memory CD4, and roughly 0.4% for memory CD8. Higher generation probabilities were observed for clonotypes shared by all four sorted-subset donors than for non-shared clonotypes. Larger estimated clonotype richness was generally found for naive subsets than for memory subsets. Pairwise subsampling indicated that sequencing depth was expected to affect the degree of clonotype sharing among donors. Because the study included a small number of donors, the genetic and exposure-history diversity represented was limited.

Rearrangement joined TRBV7-9 to TRBJ2-3, and the D gene may be TRBD2, 6 bases matching. The source of this sequence is a man aged 18 to 30 in good health. The sample was memory CD4+ T cells sorted from blood. This specimen's cell subset or site label, interpreted: CD45RA-negative fraction. At the DNA level, the sequence is TGTGCCAGCAGTTTTCCGGGGGACCAAACTAGCACAGATACGCAGTATTTT. Translated, it reads CASSFPGDQTSTDTQYF.